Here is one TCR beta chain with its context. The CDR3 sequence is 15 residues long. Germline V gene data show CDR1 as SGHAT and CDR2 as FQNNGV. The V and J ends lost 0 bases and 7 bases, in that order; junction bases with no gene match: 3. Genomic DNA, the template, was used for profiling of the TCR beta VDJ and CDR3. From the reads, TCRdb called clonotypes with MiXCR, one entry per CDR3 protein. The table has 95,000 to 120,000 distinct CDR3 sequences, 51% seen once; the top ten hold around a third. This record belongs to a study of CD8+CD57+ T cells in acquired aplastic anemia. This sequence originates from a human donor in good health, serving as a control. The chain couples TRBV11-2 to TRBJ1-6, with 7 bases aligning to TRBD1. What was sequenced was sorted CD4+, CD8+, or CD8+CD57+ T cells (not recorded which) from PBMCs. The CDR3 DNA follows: TGTGCCAGCAGCTTAGAAGGGGGCGCGAATTCACCCCTCCACTTT. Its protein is CASSLEGGANSPLHF. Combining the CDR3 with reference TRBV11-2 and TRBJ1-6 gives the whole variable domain EAGVAQSPRYKIIEKRQSVAFWCNPISGHATLYWYQQILGQGPKLLIQFQNNGVVDDSQLPKDRFSAERLKGVDSTLKIQPAKLEDSAVYLCASSLEGGANSPLHFGNGTRLTVT.